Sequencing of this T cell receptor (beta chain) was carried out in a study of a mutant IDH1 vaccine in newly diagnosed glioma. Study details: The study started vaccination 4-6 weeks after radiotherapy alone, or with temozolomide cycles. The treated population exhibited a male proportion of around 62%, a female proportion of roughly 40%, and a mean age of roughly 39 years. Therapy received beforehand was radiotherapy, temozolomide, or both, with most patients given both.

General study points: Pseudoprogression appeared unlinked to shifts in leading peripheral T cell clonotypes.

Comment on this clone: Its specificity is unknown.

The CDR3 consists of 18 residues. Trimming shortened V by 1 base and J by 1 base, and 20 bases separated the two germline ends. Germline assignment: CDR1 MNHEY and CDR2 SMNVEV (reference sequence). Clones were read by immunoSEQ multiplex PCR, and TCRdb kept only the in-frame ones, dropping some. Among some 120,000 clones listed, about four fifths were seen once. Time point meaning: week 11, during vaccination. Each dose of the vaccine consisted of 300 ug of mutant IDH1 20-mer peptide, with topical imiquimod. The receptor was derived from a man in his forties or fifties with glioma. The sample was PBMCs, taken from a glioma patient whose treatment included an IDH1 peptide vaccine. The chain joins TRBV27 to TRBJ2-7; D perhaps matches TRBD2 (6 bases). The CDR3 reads CASSLFPSDPPRSYEQYF. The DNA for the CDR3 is TGTGCCAGCAGTTTATTCCCTAGCGACCCTCCAAGGTCCTACGAGCAGTACTTC.